This TCR beta chain was found in a study of T cell responses to AZD1222 COVID-19 vaccine. Looking at the study overall: Second-dose intervals near 4 or 12 weeks were combined.

Comments on this clone: As yet, its antigen is unknown.

Repertoires were generated with immunoSEQ multiplex PCR, while TCRdb's copy carries only in-frame clones and drops some. The sample records some 75,000 clones, approximately 90% being singletons. Study-level results: The peak T cell response came first, and repertoires were sampled only after it.

This receptor was obtained from an adult in good health. The input for sequencing was peripheral blood, taken on day 0 of AZD1222 vaccination.

CDR3 amino acids: CASSQGQTSGNTIYF. The CDR3 DNA is TGTGCCAGCAGCCAGGGACAGACGTCTGGAAACACCATATATTTT. V and J are TRBV11-3 and TRBJ1-3, with 7 bases fitting TRBD1. With V trimmed by 5 bases and J by 1 base, 5 bases remained unmatched. The CDR3 totals 15 residues. From germline, CDR1 is SGHNT and CDR2 YENEEA.